The T cell receptor (beta chain) under discussion was sequenced for a study of blood T cell repertoires in COVID-19. Study context: Spain, Italy and the United States supplied samples that represented acute and convalescent COVID-19. T cells, B-cell-depleted T cells, or PBMCs supplied cDNA or gDNA.

CDR1 and CDR2 (germline): LGHNA, YNFKEQ. Trimming left V 0 bases short and J 10 bases short, with 13 bases between. This CDR3 is built from 15 residues. Data came from immunoSEQ multiplex PCR; TCRdb stores just in-frame clones and leaves some out. The sample yields fewer than 200,000 clones, about 80% seen once. This clonotype was obtained from a man aged 65 to 85 with active or convalescent COVID-19. Sample: peripheral blood. The rearrangement uses TRBV4-2 and TRBJ1-6; D unresolved. CDR3 protein: CASSQDYPEESPLHF. The CDR3 nucleotides are TGTGCCAGCAGCCAAGATTATCCGGAGGAATCACCCCTCCACTTT.